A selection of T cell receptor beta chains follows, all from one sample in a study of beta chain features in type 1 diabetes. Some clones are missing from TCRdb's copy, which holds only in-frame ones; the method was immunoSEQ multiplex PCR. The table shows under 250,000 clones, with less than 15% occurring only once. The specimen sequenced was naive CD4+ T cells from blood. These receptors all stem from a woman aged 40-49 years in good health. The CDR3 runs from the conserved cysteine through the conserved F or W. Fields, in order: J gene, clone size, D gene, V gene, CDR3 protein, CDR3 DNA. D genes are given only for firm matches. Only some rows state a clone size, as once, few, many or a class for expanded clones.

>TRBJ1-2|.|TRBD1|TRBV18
CASSPPGQGHTF
TGTGCCAGCTCACCTCCGGGACAGGGACACACCTTC
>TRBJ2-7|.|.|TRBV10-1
CASSASGLDYEQYF
TGCGCCAGCAGTGCGTCGGGGCTCGACTACGAGCAGTACTTC
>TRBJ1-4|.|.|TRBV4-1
CASSPGGLSEKLFF
TGCGCCAGCAGCCCCGGGGGTCTGAGTGAAAAACTGTTTTTT
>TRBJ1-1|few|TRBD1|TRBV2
CARSRQGMNTEAFF
TGTGCCAGATCGAGACAGGGCATGAACACTGAAGCTTTCTTT
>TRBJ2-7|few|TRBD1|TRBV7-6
CASSRTGGEYEQYF
TGTGCCAGCAGCCGGACAGGGGGCGAGTACGAGCAGTACTTC
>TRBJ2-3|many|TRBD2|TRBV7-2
CASSLAAGPLGYF
TGTGCCAGCAGCTTAGCAGCGGGACCCCTGGGGTATTTT
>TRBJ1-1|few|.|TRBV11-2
CASSLQGLFTEAFF
TGTGCCAGCAGCCTCCAGGGCCTTTTCACTGAAGCTTTCTTT
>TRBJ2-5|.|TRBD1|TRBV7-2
CASSLSRQGAETQYF
TGTGCCAGCAGCTTATCTCGACAGGGCGCAGAGACCCAGTACTTC
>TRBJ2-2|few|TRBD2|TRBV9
CASSVGTTVTGELFF
TGTGCCAGCAGCGTCGGGACTACTGTCACCGGGGAGCTGTTTTTT
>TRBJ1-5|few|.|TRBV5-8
CASSLGLGGQGQPQHF
TGTGCCAGCAGCTTAGGATTAGGGGGTCAGGGTCAGCCCCAGCATTTT
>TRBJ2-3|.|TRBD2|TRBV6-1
CASSEVGLAGQRDTQYF
TGTGCCAGCAGTGAAGTGGGACTAGCGGGGCAGCGGGATACGCAGTATTTT
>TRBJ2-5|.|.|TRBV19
CASSFQGLETQYF
TGTGCCAGTAGCTTTCAGGGGTTAGAGACCCAGTACTTC
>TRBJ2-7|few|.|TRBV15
CATSTDSASYEQYF
TGTGCCACCAGCACCGACAGTGCCTCCTACGAGCAGTACTTC
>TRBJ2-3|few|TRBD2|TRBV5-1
CASMPTSGPDTQYF
TGCGCCAGCATGCCGACTAGCGGGCCAGATACGCAGTATTTT
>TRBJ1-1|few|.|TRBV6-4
CASRLGGDTEAFF
TGTGCCAGCAGACTGGGAGGGGACACTGAAGCTTTCTTT
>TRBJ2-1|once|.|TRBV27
CASSLQGNAYNEQFF
TGTGCCAGCAGTTTACAGGGGAACGCGTACAATGAGCAGTTCTTC
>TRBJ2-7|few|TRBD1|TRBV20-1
CSASTGGEQYF
TGCAGTGCTTCGACAGGGGGCGAGCAGTACTTC
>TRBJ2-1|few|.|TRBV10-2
CASQGRNEQFF
TGCGCCAGCCAGGGTAGGAATGAGCAGTTCTTC
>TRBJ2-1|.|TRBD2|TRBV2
CASRRTSGGAVEQFF
TGTGCCAGCAGGAGGACTAGCGGGGGGGCGGTTGAGCAGTTCTTC
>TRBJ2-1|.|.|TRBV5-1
CASSLVQVKKYNEQFF
TGCGCCAGCAGCTTGGTACAGGTAAAAAAATACAATGAGCAGTTCTTC
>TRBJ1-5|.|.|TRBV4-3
CASSQDSRGDQPQHF
TGCGCCAGCAGCCAAGATAGCAGGGGAGATCAGCCCCAGCATTTT
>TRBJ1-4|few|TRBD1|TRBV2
CASKPGQGGEKLFF
TGTGCCAGCAAACCGGGACAGGGGGGTGAAAAACTGTTTTTT
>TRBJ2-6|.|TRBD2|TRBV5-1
CASSWGGSGANVLTF
TGCGCCAGCAGCTGGGGGGGGTCTGGGGCCAACGTCCTGACTTTC
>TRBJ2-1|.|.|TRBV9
CASSVATLGGNEQFF
TGTGCCAGCAGCGTAGCTACATTGGGGGGCAATGAGCAGTTCTTC
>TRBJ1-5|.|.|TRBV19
CASSINTNQPQHF
TGTGCCAGTAGTATAAACACGAATCAGCCCCAGCATTTT
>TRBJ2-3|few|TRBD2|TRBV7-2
CASSLLPSGGGADTQYF
TGTGCCAGCAGCTTACTCCCTAGCGGGGGTGGCGCAGATACGCAGTATTTT
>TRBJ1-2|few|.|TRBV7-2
CASSLDWLGEGDYGYTF
TGTGCCAGCAGCTTAGATTGGTTGGGGGAGGGAGACTATGGCTACACCTTC